The 12 T cell receptor beta chains in this list originate from one sample, sequenced in a study of shared clonotypes between healthy human individuals. Naive CD8 cells were CD45RO-negative, positively selected for CCR7, excluding terminally differentiated effector memory CD45RA+ cells. Using immunoSEQ multiplex PCR, the repertoire was profiled, and TCRdb retains in-frame clones only, with some absent. Found here are about 2,200,000 clones, 85% to 95% of them singletons; the top ten hold around 1.7%. Sequencing was done on a sample of naive CD8+ T cells from PBMCs. The receptors here all came from a man aged 18-30 years in good health. Some clones in this sample may be carry-over from other donors' samples.

This clone was observed a single time. This chain joins TRBV6-1 and TRBJ2-7; a possible D gene is TRBD1 (6 bases). The V gene lost 3 bases and the J gene lost 4 bases, with 10 bases spanning the gap. Germline lookup yields CDR1 MNHNS and CDR2 SASEGT. The CDR3 loop spans 13 amino acids. CDR3 in amino acids: CASSDWTEYEQYF. The CDR3 bases are TGTGCCAGCAGTGACTGGACAGAGTACGAGCAGTACTTC.

V usage is TRBV5-1 and J usage is TRBJ2-5; D remains unclear. CDR3 length equals 13 residues. The V end lost 6 bases, the J end lost 5 bases, and 14 bases lay between the germline ends. Germline V CDR1 and CDR2: SGHRS, YFSETQ. The DNA for the CDR3 is TGCGCCAGCATGGCGGCCCAAAAGGAGACCCAGTACTTC. Translated, it gives CASMAAQKETQYF.

Comment on this clone: Other DNA sequences in this specimen translate into the identical CDR3. The V gene is TRBV7-9, the J gene TRBJ1-1, with unresolved D. The CDR3 length is 12 residues. Per the germline V gene, CDR1 is SEHNR and CDR2 is FQNEAQ (reference sequence). The V end lost 1 base, the J end lost 6 bases, and 6 bases lay between the germline ends. The CDR3 coding sequence is TGTGCCAGCAGCTTAGTAGGGTCTGAAGCTTTCTTT. It specifies CASSLVGSEAFF.

The chain uses TRBV10-3 and TRBJ2-6, with D hard to call. The CDR3 totals 17 residues. Trimming removed 3 bases from V and 0 bases from J, with 12 bases in between. The germline gives CDR1 ENHRY, CDR2 SYGVKD. The CDR3, as DNA: TGTGCCATCAGTGATTTTGGAGCCGACTCTGGGGCCAACGTCCTGACTTTC. It yields the protein CAISDFGADSGANVLTF.

The rearrangement uses TRBV30 and TRBJ2-1; TRBD2 matches 7 bases. Unmatched junction bases numbered 7, after V lost 4 bases and J lost 7 bases. The CDR3 is 13 amino acids. Germline CDR1 reads GTSNPN; CDR2 reads SVGIG (reference sequence). The CDR3 nucleotides are TGTGCCTGGAATCGTAACGGGAGGAATGAGCAGTTCTTC. This gives the protein CAWNRNGRNEQFF. The full variable domain, in which reference TRBV30 and TRBJ2-1 provide the parts outside the CDR3, is SQTIHQWPATLVQPVGSPLSLECTVEGTSNPNLYWYRQAAGRGLQLLFYSVGIGQISSEVPQNLSASRPQDRQFILSSKKLLLSDSGFYLCAWNRNGRNEQFFGPGTRLTVL.

The chain combines TRBV7-9 with TRBJ2-3; D might be TRBD1 (6 bases). The CDR3 covers 15 residues. Trimming removed 2 bases at V and 2 bases at J, with 11 bases between. Germline V lookup: CDR1 SEHNR, CDR2 FQNEAQ (reference sequence). CDR3 nucleotides: TGTGCCAGCAGCTTAAACAGGGTGGCCACAGATACGCAGTATTTT. Its translation: CASSLNRVATDTQYF.

The rearrangement joins TRBV9 to TRBJ2-2, with TRBD2 identical over 12 bases. Germline-derived CDR1 and CDR2 are SGDLS and YYNGEE. The trim removed 3 bases at V and 3 bases at J, leaving 6 bases unmatched. This CDR3 region has 17 residues. The CDR3 DNA sequence: TGTGCCAGCAGCGAAAAGACTAGCGGGAGTTACACCGGGGAGCTGTTTTTT. This encodes CASSEKTSGSYTGELFF.

The rearrangement links TRBV7-9 to TRBJ2-1; D perhaps matches TRBD1 (7 bases). CDR1 is SEHNR and CDR2 is FQNEAQ in the germline V gene (reference sequence). Between the trimmed V and J ends, which lost 6 bases and 5 bases, there was a span of 11 bases. The CDR3 is made up of 13 amino acids. The CDR3 DNA reads as TGTGCCAGCAGGCGGGACAGAGACAATGAGCAGTTCTTC. It specifies CASRRDRDNEQFF.

J is TRBJ1-2 and V is TRBV6-4, with a possible D match to TRBD1 (5 bases). Germline loops: CDR1 MRHNA, CDR2 SNTAGT. Trimming pared 4 bases from V and 3 bases from J, leaving 15 bases between. This CDR3 spans 15 amino acids. The CDR3 coding sequence is TGTGCCAGCAGTGTAGGGGAGAACAGGCACTATGGCTACACCTTC. It yields the protein CASSVGENRHYGYTF.

This sequence joins TRBV15 and TRBJ1-4, with 10 bases lining up with TRBD1. V trimming: 2 bases; J trimming: 3 bases; junction bases outside the gene matches: 6. This CDR3 has 17 amino acids. Germline loops: CDR1 LNHNV, CDR2 YYDKDF (reference sequence). The CDR3, as DNA: TGTGCCACCAGCAGATACCGGGACAGGGGACCTAATGAAAAACTGTTTTTT. It specifies CATSRYRDRGPNEKLFF.

This chain connects TRBV11-2 to TRBJ2-2, with a possible D match to TRBD1 (6 bases). Trimming shortened V by 2 bases and J by 4 bases, and 11 bases separated the two germline ends. The CDR3 has 15 amino acids. Germline lookup yields CDR1 SGHAT and CDR2 FQNNGV. The CDR3 here is CASSLYRGGTGELFF. The CDR3 coding sequence is TGTGCCAGCAGCTTATACCGAGGGGGCACCGGGGAGCTGTTTTTT.

The V gene is TRBV7-9, the J gene TRBJ2-7; 12 bases fit TRBD1. The CDR3 runs 16 residues. Germline V gene data show CDR1 as SEHNR and CDR2 as FQNEAQ (reference sequence). V shed 0 bases, J shed 3 bases, and the junction held 3 bases outside the gene matches. CDR3 in amino acids: CASSLAGTGGFYEQYF. The CDR3, as DNA: TGTGCCAGCAGCTTAGCCGGGACAGGGGGCTTCTACGAGCAGTACTTC.